This TCR beta chain was profiled in a study of cytomegalovirus exposure and HLA in healthy donors. Whole-study findings and limits: The study found most TCR sequences rare, yet found some public TCRs in many donors. Listed as cytomegalovirus-associated were 170 or so TCR beta chains.

As for this clone: Its matching antigen is unknown.

With 60 Vbeta and 13 Jbeta primers, the PCR was carried out. In the original workflow: The authors later counted about 80 million unique TCR beta chains, 9.5 million to 13 million of them shared. The repertoire was sequenced with immunoSEQ multiplex PCR; TCRdb's copy has only in-frame clones and lacks some. That table furnishes V, J and clone size, whereas the DNA furnished D and trimming. The sample lists about 160,000 clones; roughly 76% were seen once. This CDR3 comprises 17 residues. V was trimmed by 2 bases and J by 1 base, leaving 16 bases between them. Germline V CDR1 and CDR2: SGHTA, FQGNSA. The sequence came from a woman in her forties or fifties in good health and CMV-seronegative. V is TRBV7-2 and J is TRBJ2-3; maybe TRBD2 (5 bases). Material for sequencing was PBMCs. CDR3 sequence: CASSLKGEGIRTDTQYF. The DNA for the CDR3 is TGTGCCAGCAGCTTAAAGGGTGAGGGAATCCGCACAGATACGCAGTATTTT.